This T cell receptor (beta chain) was sequenced during a study of cytomegalovirus exposure and HLA in healthy donors. Germline V gives CDR1 SGHRS, CDR2 YFSETQ. Trimming cost V 0 bases and J 9 bases, with 12 bases left between them. The CDR3 sequence is 13 residues long. Whole-study findings and limits: The productive fraction for most TCR beta V segments was about 90% or about 30% in an earlier analysis. Rare TCR sequences predominated, though certain public TCRs were found in many donors. A few CMV-associated chains proved CMV antigen-specific in vitro.

In this sample, this clone turned up once. The target antigen is unknown. The PCR contained 60 Vbeta and 13 Jbeta primers. The data were produced by immunoSEQ multiplex PCR, yet TCRdb's version contains in-frame clones alone and is incomplete. The sample records 130,000 or so clones, over 65% being singletons. The chain couples TRBV5-1 to TRBJ1-2; no clear D. Sequencing used PBMCs. The clonotype originates from a woman between 40 and 50 years old in good health and CMV-seronegative. This CDR3 reads CASSLAFPMSYTF. In DNA, the CDR3 is TGCGCCAGCAGCTTGGCCTTTCCTATGAGCTACACCTTC.